These 21 T cell receptor beta chains share one sample of origin, sequenced in a study of T cell responses to AZD1222 COVID-19 vaccine listed by TCRdb under 2021. Reading the label with the study, this specimen's time point is: baseline before first vaccination. The library was built by means of the immunoSEQ multiplex PCR assay. The table comes from immuneACCESS by way of TCRdb, which keeps in-frame sequences with V and J called. Part of the clones is missing from these tables; in studies checked, under half for an unresolved V gene and the rest for unknown reasons. In all, the sample holds more than 130,000 clones, and just over 90% of those were seen once. The ten most abundant clones make up approximately 3.6% of the sample. Sequencing used peripheral blood, obtained on day 0 of AZD1222 vaccination. The receptors shown here come from an adult in good health.

The chain carries TRBV11-3 and TRBJ2-7, with 9 bases identical to TRBD1. V was pared by 5 bases and J by 1 base, with 6 bases of the junction left unmatched. Germline lookup yields CDR1 SGHNT and CDR2 YENEEA. The CDR3 spans 15 residues. Written as DNA, the CDR3 is TGTGCCAGCAGCGTCGCCGGGACAGGGTCCTACGAGCAGTACTTC. Translated: CASSVAGTGSYEQYF.

This chain joins TRBV5-6 and TRBJ1-1; perhaps TRBD1 as D (6 bases). The CDR3 spans 14 residues. Germline CDR1 is SGHDT and CDR2 is YYEEEE. Deletions cut 4 bases from V and 4 bases from J, with 14 bases between. The CDR3 loop reads CASSPTGRPTEAFF. In DNA, the CDR3 is TGTGCCAGCAGCCCCACAGGGCGGCCCACTGAAGCTTTCTTT.

The chain carries TRBV14 and TRBJ1-1; 9 nucleotides align to TRBD1. Germline V gives CDR1 SGHDN, CDR2 FVKESK. V lost 4 bases, J lost 4 bases, and 7 bases stayed unmatched. This CDR3 has 15 residues. The chain's CDR3 is CASSLRTGAGTEAFF. The CDR3 coding sequence is TGTGCCAGCAGCCTCCGGACAGGGGCGGGCACTGAAGCTTTCTTT.

The rearrangement links TRBV14 to TRBJ1-6; the D gene is possibly TRBD1 (6 bases). CDR3 size: 15 residues. The V end was cut by 4 bases, the J end by 10 bases, with 17 bases between. Germline V gene lookup returns CDR1 SGHDN and CDR2 FVKESK. CDR3 amino acids: CASSPQGLLNSPLHF. The CDR3 bases are TGTGCCAGCAGCCCACAGGGACTCCTTAACTCACCCCTCCACTTT.

V and J are TRBV6-4 and TRBJ1-2; D gene ambiguous. The CDR3 loop spans 13 amino acids. The ends were cut back, 5 bases at V and 8 bases at J, with 15 bases in the middle. Germline V gives CDR1 MRHNA, CDR2 SNTAGT. The DNA of the CDR3 is TGTGCCAGCAGTCCCGGACTTATGGAGGGCTACACCTTC. Its translation is CASSPGLMEGYTF.

This chain links TRBV7-6 with TRBJ2-3; 11 bases match TRBD2. The V gene end was trimmed by 4 bases and the J gene end by 5 bases; junction bases not matched to a gene: 8. Germline V gene lookup returns CDR1 SGHVS and CDR2 FNYEAQ. The CDR3 sequence is 16 residues long. The chain's CDR3 is CASSSDVGLAGDTQYF. CDR3 nucleotides: TGTGCCAGCAGCTCCGACGTAGGACTAGCGGGAGATACGCAGTATTTT.

In regard to this clone: Additional DNA sequences in this sample encode the identical CDR3. The chain employs TRBV4-2 and TRBJ1-2; unclear D gene. The germline gives CDR1 LGHNA, CDR2 YNFKEQ. V dropped 5 bases and J dropped 5 bases, with 18 bases sitting between them. CDR3 length: 15 residues. In DNA, the CDR3 is TGTGCCAGCAGCGAGGGTGGACCCCCCTCTTATGGCTACACCTTC. Protein sequence: CASSEGGPPSYGYTF.

The chain has TRBV19 and TRBJ1-5; 7 bases are a match to TRBD1. V trimming: 7 bases; J trimming: 6 bases; junction bases outside the gene matches: 9. The CDR3 spans 14 residues. CDR1 is LNHDA and CDR2 is SQIVND in the germline V gene (reference sequence). CDR3 DNA: TGTGCCAGTACCGCCTCGACAGGGTTTCAGCCCCAGCATTTT. It is translated as CASTASTGFQPQHF.

This rearrangement joins TRBV19 to TRBJ2-1, with 9 bases aligning to TRBD1. The CDR3 contains 15 residues. Trimming cost V 5 bases and J 5 bases; bases outside gene matches: 7. Germline CDR1 and CDR2: LNHDA and SQIVND (reference sequence). The CDR3 loop reads CASSSGTGFHNEQFF. CDR3 DNA: TGTGCCAGTAGTTCCGGGACAGGGTTCCACAATGAGCAGTTCTTC.

This chain uses TRBV3-1 (or the pseudogene TRBV3-2) with TRBJ2-7; 8 bases are shared with TRBD2. This CDR3 is built from 16 residues. Germline-derived CDR1 and CDR2 are LGHDT and YNNKEL (reference sequence). V trimming: 2 bases; J trimming: 2 bases; junction bases outside the gene matches: 8. CDR3 nucleotides: TGTGCCAGCAGCCAAAGCACCGGGACTAGGACCTACGAGCAGTACTTC. Its translation is CASSQSTGTRTYEQYF.

The chain uses TRBV6-2 or TRBV6-3 and TRBJ2-2, with TRBD1 as a possible D gene (6 bases). Trimming left V 0 bases short and J 6 bases short, with 20 bases between. This CDR3 contains 18 residues. Germline assignment: CDR1 MNHEY and CDR2 SVGEGT. The CDR3 bases are TGTGCCAGCAGTTACTCTCACCCTAGGGGGTTTGAGGCCGGGGAGCTGTTTTTT. Translating it yields CASSYSHPRGFEAGELFF.

The genes are TRBV4-3 and TRBJ1-2; TRBD1 is a possible D gene (6 bases). Germline values: CDR1 LGHNA, CDR2 YSLEER. Trimming cost V 2 bases and J 8 bases, with 15 bases left between them. The CDR3 loop spans 14 amino acids. As DNA, the CDR3 is TGCGCCAGCAGCCAACAAACAGGGACGGGAGGCTACACCTTC. The encoded protein is CASSQQTGTGGYTF.

The chain is built from TRBV5-1 and TRBJ2-1; D remains ambiguous. Trimming took off 6 bases at V and 5 bases at J, with 21 bases between the two ends. The germline CDR1 and CDR2 sequences are SGHRS and YFSETQ. There are 16 residues in the CDR3. The CDR3 DNA reads TGCGCCAGCAAAAAACAAGGGCGACCGGACCACAATGAGCAGTTCTTC. Its translation is CASKKQGRPDHNEQFF.

This sequence joins TRBV3-1 (or the pseudogene TRBV3-2) and TRBJ2-7, with 8 bases identical to TRBD1. The junction had 11 bases not matched to a gene; V was cut back by 3 bases and J by 4 bases. The germline CDR1 and CDR2 sequences are LGHDT and YNNKEL (reference sequence). The CDR3 covers 16 residues. The CDR3 is CASSQGSRGLTYEQYF. For the CDR3, the DNA is TGTGCCAGCAGCCAGGGAAGCAGGGGGCTTACTTACGAGCAGTACTTC.

This chain uses TRBV19 with TRBJ2-6; no definite D call. The germline gives CDR1 LNHDA, CDR2 SQIVND (reference sequence). This CDR3 contains 14 residues. V lost 7 bases, J lost 1 base, and 8 bases lay in between. The CDR3 region is CASMVESGANVLTF. Here the CDR3 DNA reads TGTGCCAGTATGGTGGAATCTGGGGCCAACGTCCTGACTTTC.

This chain uses TRBV6-1 with TRBJ2-3; 8 nucleotides agree with TRBD2. V shed 4 bases and J 4 bases; nucleotides not matched to a gene: 13. Germline lookup yields CDR1 MNHNS and CDR2 SASEGT. The CDR3 sequence is 17 residues long. CDR3 DNA sequence: TGTGCCAGCAGTGCTCGGACAAGCGGGAGTAACGCAGATACGCAGTATTTT. Its translation: CASSARTSGSNADTQYF.

This clone appeared a single time. V and J are TRBV4-3 and TRBJ1-5; D not resolved. Germline assignment: CDR1 LGHNA and CDR2 YSLEER. CDR3 length: 15 residues. Trimming removed 6 bases from V and 3 bases from J, with 15 bases in between. Here the CDR3 DNA reads TGCGCCAGCAGTACCGGACGGGGAAACAATCAGCCCCAGCATTTT. The encoded protein is CASSTGRGNNQPQHF.

The chain employs TRBV27 and TRBJ2-2; 12 bases are shared with TRBD2. The CDR3 spans 16 residues. Germline trimming cut 5 bases from V and 6 bases from J; bases unmatched to any gene: 7. Germline-derived CDR1 and CDR2 are MNHEY and SMNVEV (reference sequence). The CDR3 is CASSLRTSGKAGELFF. The CDR3 region has the DNA TGTGCCAGCAGTCTCCGGACTAGCGGGAAGGCCGGGGAGCTGTTTTTT.

V is TRBV19 and J is TRBJ1-4; D is unclear. The V end lost 10 bases, the J end lost 4 bases, and 16 bases lay between the germline ends. This CDR3 comprises 14 residues. Germline CDR1 is LNHDA and CDR2 is SQIVND (reference sequence). Written as DNA, the CDR3 is TGTGCCATTAAGCCACCCGGGGATAATGAAAAACTGTTTTTT. The encoded protein is CAIKPPGDNEKLFF.

The chain uses TRBV5-4 and TRBJ2-1; 9 nucleotides match TRBD2. The CDR3 spans 16 residues. The ends lost 1 base at V and 6 bases at J; junction bases unmatched: 8. Germline assignment: CDR1 SGHNT and CDR2 YYREEE (reference sequence). DNA of the CDR3: TGTGCCAGCAGCTTGCTGGCTAGCGGGATCAGCAATGAGCAGTTCTTC. Protein sequence: CASSLLASGISNEQFF.

The rearrangement uses TRBV11-2 and TRBJ1-2; 7 nucleotides line up with TRBD1. Germline V lookup: CDR1 SGHAT, CDR2 FQNNGV. The CDR3 loop spans 17 amino acids. The trim removed 5 bases at V and 6 bases at J, leaving 18 bases unmatched. The CDR3 sequence: CASSHYAGTAWEHGYTF. CDR3 sequence (DNA): TGTGCCAGCAGCCATTACGCCGGGACAGCGTGGGAGCATGGCTACACCTTC.